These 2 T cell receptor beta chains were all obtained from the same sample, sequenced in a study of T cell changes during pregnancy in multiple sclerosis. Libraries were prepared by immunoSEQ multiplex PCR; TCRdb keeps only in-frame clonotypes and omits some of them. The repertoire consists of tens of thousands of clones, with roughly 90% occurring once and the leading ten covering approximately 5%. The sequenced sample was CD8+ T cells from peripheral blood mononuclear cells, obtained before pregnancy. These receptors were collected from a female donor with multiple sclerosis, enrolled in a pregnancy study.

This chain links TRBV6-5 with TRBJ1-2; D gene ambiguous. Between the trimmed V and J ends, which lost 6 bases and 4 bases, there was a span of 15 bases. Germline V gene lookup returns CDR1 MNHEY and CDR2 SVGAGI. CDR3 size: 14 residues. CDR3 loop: CASSDGGGFYGYTF. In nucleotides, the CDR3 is TGTGCCAGCAGCGACGGAGGTGGTTTCTATGGCTACACCTTC.

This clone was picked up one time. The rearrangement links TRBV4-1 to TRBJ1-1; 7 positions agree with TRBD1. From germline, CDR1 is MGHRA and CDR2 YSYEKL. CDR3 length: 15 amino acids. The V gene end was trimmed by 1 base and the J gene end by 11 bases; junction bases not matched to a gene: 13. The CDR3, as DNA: TGCGCCAGCAGCCAAGTATGGGACAGCATCTTGGAGGCTTTCTTT. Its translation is CASSQVWDSILEAFF.